This T cell receptor (beta chain) was identified in a study of shared clonotypes between healthy human individuals. This clone was seen once. V shed 4 bases and J 3 bases; nucleotides not matched to a gene: 6. The CDR3 runs 15 residues. Germline V gene data show CDR1 as MNHEY and CDR2 as SMNVEV (reference sequence). This table comes from immunoSEQ multiplex PCR, and its TCRdb copy is limited to in-frame clones, with some not included. The sample carries about 530,000 clones, 90% to 97% recorded once. This sequence joins TRBV27 and TRBJ2-4, with TRBD2 matching over 7 bases. The sequenced sample was naive CD4+ T cells sorted from blood. Subset indicated: CD45RA+ positively selected. The TCR originated in a woman in her twenties or thirties in good health. As DNA, the CDR3 is TGTGCCAGCAGTTACCTAGCGGAGTTCAAAAACATTCAGTACTTC. It yields the protein CASSYLAEFKNIQYF.